Following are 27 T cell receptor beta chains from one sample sequenced in a study of CD8 T cells in ankylosing spondylitis. One entry per CDR3 protein results from TCRdb running MiXCR on the 5' RACE reads. Here the sample spans 180,000 or so distinct CDR3 sequences, roughly 11% being singletons. The specimen sequenced was blood, either unsorted or a sorted T cell fraction (not recorded which). The origin of the receptors is a male donor with ankylosing spondylitis or in good health (not recorded which).

This clonotype occurred a few times. The rearrangement links TRBV5-1 to TRBJ2-1, with 9 positions matching TRBD2. V was pared by 3 bases and J by 1 base, with 5 bases of the junction left unmatched. The CDR3 runs to 16 residues. Germline CDR1 is SGHRS and CDR2 is YFSETQ. CDR3 in amino acids: CASSSVSGRSYNEQFF. The CDR3 DNA reads as TGCGCCAGCAGCTCGGTTAGCGGGAGATCCTACAATGAGCAGTTCTTC.

The chain has TRBV9 and TRBJ1-6, with TRBD1 as a possible D gene (5 bases). The CDR3 has 22 amino acids. V was cut by 2 bases and J by 0 bases, with 27 bases left in between. Germline CDR1 reads SGDLS; CDR2 reads YYNGEE. The CDR3 bases are TGTGCCAGCAGCGTCGATCCAACATCTACGGGGGGTCAAAGCTCCTATAATTCACCCCTCCACTTT. It translates to CASSVDPTSTGGQSSYNSPLHF.

This clonotype was picked up many times. This chain connects TRBV20-1 to TRBJ2-3; 7 positions agree with TRBD2. V lost 2 bases, J lost 2 bases, and 7 bases stayed unmatched. Germline V gene sequence: CDR1 DFQATT, CDR2 SNEGSKA (reference sequence). The CDR3 totals 15 residues. The DNA of the CDR3 is TGCAGTGCTAGACCACCGCGGGAGACCACAGATACGCAGTATTTT. Protein: CSARPPRETTDTQYF.

This clonotype was seen ten or more times. The rearrangement links TRBV11-2 to TRBJ2-1, with D hard to call. V was pared by 0 bases and J by 6 bases, with 21 bases between. The CDR3 runs to 18 residues. Germline loops: CDR1 SGHAT, CDR2 FQNNGV. The DNA for the CDR3 is TGTGCCAGCAGCTTAGATCGTGGTAAGCTGGGATACTCCAATGAGCAGTTCTTC. It translates to CASSLDRGKLGYSNEQFF.

This clonotype has at least ten counts. J is TRBJ1-5 and V is TRBV4-2, with D maybe TRBD1 (5 bases). Trimming took 0 bases from V and 5 from J, leaving 11 bases between them. There are 15 residues in the CDR3. Germline values: CDR1 LGHNA, CDR2 YNFKEQ. The CDR3 DNA sequence: TGTGCCAGCAGCCAAGATAGGGGTTCTCATCAGCCCCAGCATTTT. This sequence encodes CASSQDRGSHQPQHF.

This sequence joins TRBV5-6 and TRBJ2-7; TRBD2 is a possible D gene (5 bases). Trimming left V 3 bases short and J 3 bases short, with 19 bases between. CDR3 size: 16 residues. Germline CDR1 and CDR2: SGHDT and YYEEEE. This chain's CDR3 is CASSSRWRKENYEQYF. The CDR3 nucleotides read TGTGCCAGCAGCTCCCGGTGGAGGAAGGAGAACTACGAGCAGTACTTC. The whole variable domain, remainder taken from reference TRBV5-6 and TRBJ2-7, is DAGVTQSPTHLIKTRGQQVTLRCSPKSGHDTVSWYQQALGQGPQFIFQYYEEEERQRGNFPDRFSGHQFPNYSSELNVNALLLGDSALYLCASSSRWRKENYEQYFGPGTRLTVT.

This clonotype was observed a handful of times. The V and J genes are TRBV7-2 and TRBJ1-2; the match to TRBD1 covers 7 bases. This CDR3 has 14 residues. Germline lookup yields CDR1 SGHTA and CDR2 FQGNSA. J lost 3 bases, V lost 2 bases, and 3 bases had no gene match. CDR3: CASSLQGGDYGYTF. DNA of the CDR3: TGTGCCAGCAGCTTACAGGGGGGAGACTATGGCTACACCTTC.

In its sample, this clonotype was seen many times. J is TRBJ1-5 and V is TRBV5-1; perhaps TRBD1 as D (5 bases). CDR3 length: 15 amino acids. Trimming cost V 5 bases and J 5 bases, with 17 bases left between them. Germline-derived CDR1 and CDR2 are SGHRS and YFSETQ. CDR3 coding DNA: TGCGCCAGCAGTCTTCAGGGTTACCGGGATCAGCCCCAGCATTTT. Protein sequence: CASSLQGYRDQPQHF.

The chain combines TRBV7-6 with TRBJ2-3; D might be TRBD1 (6 bases). Between the trimmed V and J ends, which lost 1 base and 3 bases, there was a span of 14 bases. The CDR3 totals 16 residues. From germline, CDR1 is SGHVS and CDR2 FNYEAQ. The CDR3 protein is CASSLGDNGPTDTQYF. CDR3 bases: TGTGCCAGCAGCTTAGGGGACAACGGTCCGACAGATACGCAGTATTTT.

This clonotype was recorded at least ten times. This chain connects TRBV28 to TRBJ2-3; TRBD1 aligns across 8 bases. Per germline, CDR1 MDHEN and CDR2 SYDVKM. The CDR3 totals 16 residues. V lost 7 bases to trimming and J lost 5 bases; unmatched junction nucleotides: 14. This CDR3 is CASTRGGRGQKDTQYF. The CDR3 DNA sequence: TGTGCCAGCACCCGTGGGGGCAGGGGGCAAAAAGATACGCAGTATTTT.

In this sample, this clonotype turned up many times. The chain carries TRBV10-1 and TRBJ2-7; D is ambiguous. CDR3 size: 12 residues. Germline V CDR1 and CDR2: WNHNN, SYGVQD (reference sequence). Trimming took off 8 bases at V and 5 bases at J, with 13 bases between the two ends. The CDR3 protein is CASSDGPHEQYF. The CDR3 coding sequence is TGCGCCAGCTCGGACGGCCCCCACGAGCAGTACTTC.

This clonotype came up a few times. The chain carries TRBV19 and TRBJ1-2; no clear D gene. The CDR3 extends over 14 amino acids. V was shortened by 10 bases and J by 7 bases, with 22 bases between the two germline ends. CDR1 and CDR2 (germline): LNHDA, SQIVND (reference sequence). CDR3 bases: TGTGCCACACGCAACTCGCCCGCGGAGGCTGGCTACACCTTC. Its protein product is CATRNSPAEAGYTF.

The chain is built from TRBV7-6 and TRBJ2-1; 13 nucleotides agree with TRBD2. In germline, CDR1 is SGHVS, CDR2 FNYEAQ. V lost 0 bases, J lost 5 bases, and 10 bases stayed unmatched. The CDR3 sequence is 19 residues long. CDR3 amino acids: CASSLAPGLAGVPDNEQFF. CDR3 coding DNA: TGTGCCAGCAGCTTAGCTCCAGGACTAGCGGGAGTCCCAGACAATGAGCAGTTCTTC.

This clonotype was detected only a few times. The chain joins TRBV20-1 to TRBJ2-1, with D unresolved. This CDR3 has 11 residues. The V end lost 7 bases, the J end lost 8 bases, and 12 bases lay between the germline ends. Germline lookup yields CDR1 DFQATT and CDR2 SNEGSKA (reference sequence). CDR3 sequence (DNA): TGCAGTGGGGGATTCCGCGATGAGCAGTTCTTC. Its translation is CSGGFRDEQFF.

This clonotype was observed many times. The chain carries TRBV12-3 or TRBV12-4 and TRBJ2-7; possible D gene TRBD2, 5 bases. The V and J ends lost 7 bases and 2 bases respectively, with 15 bases between them. The CDR3 is 14 amino acids. This chain's CDR3 is CASTSSLRAYEQYF. The CDR3 nucleotides read TGTGCCAGCACCTCCTCCCTGCGGGCCTACGAGCAGTACTTC.

This clonotype showed up many times. The J gene is TRBJ2-1, the V gene TRBV27; a possible D gene is TRBD1 (5 bases). Germline CDR1 is MNHEY and CDR2 is SMNVEV (reference sequence). The CDR3 spans 13 residues. V lost 3 bases to trimming and J lost 9 bases, with 12 bases between them. Here the CDR3 DNA reads TGTGCCAGCAGTTTTAGGGGTAAGGGTGAGCAGTTCTTC. This encodes CASSFRGKGEQFF.

This clonotype was seen at least ten times. This chain connects TRBV5-1 to TRBJ2-7; TRBD2 aligns across 8 bases. The CDR3 is made up of 16 amino acids. Trimming took 0 bases from V and 2 from J; bases not matched to a gene: 7. CDR1 is SGHRS, CDR2 YFSETQ, per germline. DNA of the CDR3: TGCGCCAGCAGCTTGGATCCGGGAGGGGGAACCTACGAGCAGTACTTC. It encodes CASSLDPGGGTYEQYF.

The chain carries TRBV6-5 and TRBJ2-3; no definite D call. V was cut by 2 bases and J by 0 bases, with 15 bases left in between. The germline CDR1 and CDR2 sequences are MNHEY and SVGAGI. The CDR3 has 17 amino acids. The CDR3: CASSYRMTPTSTDTQYF. CDR3 DNA sequence: TGTGCCAGCAGTTACCGGATGACACCGACTAGCACAGATACGCAGTATTTT.

This clonotype was counted at least ten times. The gene calls are TRBV12-3 or TRBV12-4 and TRBJ1-2; D gene ambiguous. Between the trimmed V and J ends, which lost 4 bases and 2 bases, there was a span of 11 bases. The CDR3 consists of 14 residues. In nucleotides, the CDR3 is TGTGCCAGCAGTTCAGCCCCGCCAAACTATGGCTACACCTTC. The encoded protein is CASSSAPPNYGYTF.

This clonotype occurred many times. The genes are TRBV20-1 and TRBJ1-5, with D tentatively TRBD1 (5 bases). From germline, CDR1 is DFQATT and CDR2 SNEGSKA (reference sequence). V was trimmed by 1 base and J by 7 bases, leaving 17 bases between them. This CDR3 has 15 residues. The CDR3 coding sequence is TGCAGTGCTAGAGTTGGGGGAGACAGAGGACAGCCCCAGCATTTT. It is translated as CSARVGGDRGQPQHF.

In its sample, this clonotype was seen a few times. The CDR3 protein is CASSLAPGPSNQPQHF. The CDR3 DNA sequence: TGTGCCAGCAGTTTAGCCCCAGGACCGAGCAATCAGCCCCAGCATTTT. The chain links TRBV27 to TRBJ1-5, with D uncertain. The CDR3 runs 16 residues. Germline CDR1 is MNHEY and CDR2 is SMNVEV (reference sequence). The germline V and J ends were trimmed by 2 bases and 1 base, with 12 bases remaining between them.

This clonotype showed up many times. CDR3 loop: CASSPTGSSYNEQFF. The CDR3 DNA follows: TGTGCCAGCAGTCCCACAGGGAGCTCCTACAATGAGCAGTTCTTC. The chain employs TRBV12-3 or TRBV12-4 and TRBJ2-1, with D possibly being TRBD1 (6 bases). This CDR3 spans 15 amino acids. The V end lost 5 bases, the J end lost 0 bases, and 11 bases lay between the germline ends.

This clonotype was counted at least ten times. This chain joins TRBV5-1 and TRBJ1-1, with D unresolved. The V and J ends lost 0 bases and 1 base respectively, with 10 bases between them. The germline CDR1 and CDR2 sequences are SGHRS and YFSETQ. The CDR3 runs to 15 residues. As DNA, the CDR3 is TGCGCCAGCAGCTTGGATCAGGCCTCGAACACTGAAGCTTTCTTT. Amino acid sequence: CASSLDQASNTEAFF.

The chain has TRBV18 and TRBJ2-5; D ambiguous. The germline V gene has CDR1 KGHSH and CDR2 LQKENI. The length of the CDR3 is 14 residues. Trimming cost V 0 bases and J 2 bases, with 7 bases left between them. CDR3 nucleotide sequence: TGTGCCAGCTCACCACCGTACCCTCAAGAGACCCAGTACTTC. This sequence encodes CASSPPYPQETQYF.

This chain links TRBV7-9 with TRBJ2-7; 9 bases align to TRBD1. The CDR3 covers 15 residues. Unmatched junction bases numbered 4, after V lost 0 bases and J lost 4 bases. Germline CDR1 reads SEHNR; CDR2 reads FQNEAQ (reference sequence). In DNA form, the CDR3 reads TGTGCCAGCAGCTTAGCCCAGGACAGGGGTTACGAGCAGTACTTC. Translation gives CASSLAQDRGYEQYF.

This clonotype has just a few counts. V is TRBV7-9 and J is TRBJ1-1; D is unclear. V was cut by 8 bases and J by 4 bases, with 14 bases left in between. This CDR3 is built from 13 residues. Germline assignment: CDR1 SEHNR and CDR2 FQNEAQ (reference sequence). CDR3 loop: CASEGVPSTEAFF. The DNA for the CDR3 is TGTGCCAGCGAGGGAGTCCCCTCCACTGAAGCTTTCTTT. The full variable domain, rest sourced from reference TRBV7-9 and TRBJ1-1, is DTGVSQNPRHKITKRGQNVTFRCDPISEHNRLYWYRQTLGQGPEFLTYFQNEAQLEKSRLLSDRFSAERPKGSFSTLEIQRTEQGDSAMYLCASEGVPSTEAFFGQGTRLTVV.

This clonotype was counted ten times or more. This chain joins TRBV29-1 and TRBJ2-3, with TRBD2 matching over 10 bases. Germline assignment: CDR1 SQVTM and CDR2 ANQGSEA. The V and J ends lost 2 bases and 2 bases, in that order; junction bases with no gene match: 7. The CDR3 length is 16 residues. The CDR3 bases are TGCAGCGTTGAATCCCCAGCGGGGGGGTCCACAGATACGCAGTATTTT. This translates into CSVESPAGGSTDTQYF.